Shown below are 28 T cell receptor beta chains from a single sample sequenced in a study of cytomegalovirus exposure and HLA in healthy donors. In the PCR, 60 Vbeta and 13 Jbeta primers were used. Produced via immunoSEQ multiplex PCR; TCRdb's table is partial and in-frame only. The listing contains 130,000 to 150,000 clones. The material sequenced was PBMCs. The receptors come from a male donor in good health and CMV-seronegative.

This chain uses TRBV20-1 with TRBJ1-1; 7 nucleotides line up with TRBD1. With 5 bases clipped from V and 8 bases from J, the junction kept 5 bases outside the gene matches. The CDR3 is 11 residues long. Germline V gives CDR1 DFQATT, CDR2 SNEGSKA (reference sequence). Here the CDR3 reads CSALDRIEAFF. The CDR3 DNA reads as TGCAGTGCTTTGGACAGGATCGAAGCTTTCTTT.

The chain couples TRBV11-3 to TRBJ2-1; the D gene is possibly TRBD1 (6 bases). The germline V gene has CDR1 SGHNT and CDR2 YENEEA. CDR3 size: 16 residues. Trimming cost V 4 bases and J 4 bases, with 17 bases left between them. The CDR3 nucleotides are TGTGCCAGCAGCTCTACCGGGACAATGTCGTACAATGAGCAGTTCTTC. As protein: CASSSTGTMSYNEQFF.

V is TRBV19 and J is TRBJ1-5, with a weak D call TRBD1 (5 bases). Trimming stripped 9 bases from V and 2 bases from J, with 14 bases between. The CDR3 length is 14 residues. Per germline, CDR1 LNHDA and CDR2 SQIVND (reference sequence). The CDR3 spells CASRRGGGNQPQHF. The DNA for the CDR3 is TGTGCCAGCCGGAGGGGTGGTGGCAATCAGCCCCAGCATTTT.

The J gene is TRBJ1-5, the V gene TRBV2, with 8 bases identical to TRBD1. The V segment lost 5 bases and the J segment 6 bases; nucleotides outside the gene matches: 9. The CDR3 loop spans 15 amino acids. Germline assignment: CDR1 SNHLY and CDR2 FYNNEI. The CDR3: CASSPDRVIVQPQHF. The CDR3 region has the DNA TGTGCCAGCAGTCCGGACAGGGTTATCGTTCAGCCCCAGCATTTT.

The rearrangement links TRBV18 to TRBJ2-3; no reliable D call. The CDR3 length is 12 residues. CDR1 and CDR2 from the germline V gene are KGHSH and LQKENI. Trimming removed 8 bases from V and 4 bases from J, with 10 bases in between. CDR3 nucleotides: TGTGCCAGCCTCGAGTCCTCAGATACGCAGTATTTT. This codes for CASLESSDTQYF.

The CDR3 DNA reads as TGTGCCAGCAGCCTGGATCTGGGGGGTTTTTATGGCTACACCTTC. As protein: CASSLDLGGFYGYTF. The gene calls are TRBV6-4 and TRBJ1-2; D might be TRBD1 (5 bases). This CDR3 has 15 amino acids. Germline assignment: CDR1 MRHNA and CDR2 SNTAGT. The ends were cut back, 6 bases at V and 5 bases at J, with 19 bases in the middle.

The chain couples TRBV2 to TRBJ2-7; 9 bases agree with TRBD1. CDR1 is SNHLY and CDR2 is FYNNEI in the germline V gene. V was pared by 3 bases and J by 3 bases, with 3 bases of the junction left unmatched. This CDR3 comprises 14 residues. The CDR3 sequence: CASSDGQGSYEQYF. The CDR3 DNA reads TGTGCCAGCAGTGACGGACAGGGGAGCTACGAGCAGTACTTC. The variable domain in full, completed from reference TRBV2 and TRBJ2-7, reads EPEVTQTPSHQVTQMGQEVILRCVPISNHLYFYWYRQILGQKVEFLVSFYNNEISEKSEIFDDQFSVERPDGSNFTLKIRSTKLEDSAMYFCASSDGQGSYEQYFGPGTRLTVT.

Written as DNA, the CDR3 is TGTGCCTCGACAGATAATGGCTACACCTTC. Its protein is CASTDNGYTF. This chain links TRBV30 with TRBJ1-2, with TRBD1 as a possible D gene (5 bases). Deletions cut 7 bases from V and 6 bases from J, with 9 bases between. The CDR3 has 10 amino acids. Germline CDR1 is GTSNPN and CDR2 is SVGIG (reference sequence).

The chain recombines TRBV29-1 with TRBJ2-1, with D possibly being TRBD2 (5 bases). The CDR3 is 13 residues long. Germline values: CDR1 SQVTM, CDR2 ANQGSEA. V lost 2 bases to trimming and J lost 7 bases, with 12 bases between them. The CDR3 DNA reads as TGCAGCGTTGAACGTCCCGGGGTGAATGAGCAGTTCTTC. It specifies CSVERPGVNEQFF.

This chain uses TRBV30 with TRBJ2-3, with 13 bases matching TRBD2. The CDR3 has 17 residues. Germline loops: CDR1 GTSNPN, CDR2 SVGIG (reference sequence). Losses at the gene ends were 2 bases for V and 8 bases for J; bases not matched to a gene: 13. The CDR3 loop reads CAWSMFRTSGGSSTQYF. CDR3 DNA sequence: TGTGCCTGGAGTATGTTTCGGACTAGCGGGGGTTCCTCTACGCAGTATTTT. The full variable domain, completed using reference TRBV30 and TRBJ2-3, is SQTIHQWPATLVQPVGSPLSLECTVEGTSNPNLYWYRQAAGRGLQLLFYSVGIGQISSEVPQNLSASRPQDRQFILSSKKLLLSDSGFYLCAWSMFRTSGGSSTQYFGPGTRLTVL.

V and J are TRBV6-1 and TRBJ2-5, with D maybe TRBD1 (6 bases). V lost 2 bases and J 3 bases, leaving 16 bases between the germline ends. This CDR3 comprises 16 residues. The germline CDR1 and CDR2 sequences are MNHNS and SASEGT. CDR3 sequence reads: CASSERPRWTEETQYF. The CDR3, as DNA: TGTGCCAGCAGTGAACGGCCCCGTTGGACAGAAGAGACCCAGTACTTC.

The chain has TRBV9 and TRBJ2-7, with D maybe TRBD1 (6 bases). Germline V gives CDR1 SGDLS, CDR2 YYNGEE. V lost 3 bases and J lost 6, with 13 bases in between. The CDR3 spans 13 residues. The CDR3 is CASSGLGTSEQYF. The DNA of the CDR3 is TGTGCCAGCAGCGGCCTCGGGACATCCGAGCAGTACTTC.

The chain joins TRBV5-1 to TRBJ2-3; 12 bases are a match to TRBD2. Trimming took 3 bases from V and 6 from J; bases not matched to a gene: 5. CDR3 size: 15 residues. CDR1 and CDR2 (germline): SGHRS, YFSETQ. The CDR3 coding sequence is TGCGCCAGCAGCTCGGGGACTAGCGGGTTCGATACGCAGTATTTT. This codes for CASSSGTSGFDTQYF.

Notes on this clone: At one of its ends the junction is not consistent with the germline gene, which may arise from a read error. J is TRBJ2-1 and V is TRBV30; 11 bases match TRBD1. CDR3 length: 15 amino acids. The V gene's germline CDR1 is GTSNPN and CDR2 SVGIG (reference sequence). The CDR3 reads CAGSTGTGGYNEQFF. CDR3 nucleotides: TGTGCCGGGAGTACCGGGACAGGGGGTTACAATGAGCAGTTCTTC.

This rearrangement joins TRBV27 to TRBJ1-1; no reliable D call. V lost 5 bases and J 1 base, leaving 11 bases between the germline ends. Germline values: CDR1 MNHEY, CDR2 SMNVEV (reference sequence). CDR3 length: 14 amino acids. The CDR3 reads CASSPPAGNTEAFF. The CDR3 DNA follows: TGTGCCAGCAGTCCCCCGGCAGGGAACACTGAAGCTTTCTTT.

V usage is TRBV29-1 and J usage is TRBJ1-1, with TRBD1 identical over 8 bases. CDR1 is SQVTM, CDR2 ANQGSEA, per germline. The junction had 16 bases not matched to a gene; V was cut back by 6 bases and J by 1 base. The length of the CDR3 is 17 residues. The CDR3 region has the DNA TGCAGCGTAACAGGGAAAAGCAGGGGGCCAAAGAACACTGAAGCTTTCTTT. Translated: CSVTGKSRGPKNTEAFF.

The chain couples TRBV6-1 to TRBJ1-2, with a tentative D call TRBD1 (6 bases). The V and J ends lost 8 bases and 2 bases respectively, with 9 bases between them. The V gene's germline CDR1 is MNHNS and CDR2 SASEGT. This CDR3 region has 12 residues. CDR3 sequence (DNA): TGTGCCAGCTCCGGACAGAACTATGGCTACACCTTC. Protein product: CASSGQNYGYTF.

CDR3 protein: CASSDEISGTFDSGNTIYF. The CDR3 region has the DNA TGTGCCAGCAGTGACGAGATTTCCGGGACATTCGACTCTGGAAACACCATATATTTT. The chain recombines TRBV6-1 with TRBJ1-3; tentatively, D is TRBD1 (6 bases). Germline CDR1 is MNHNS and CDR2 is SASEGT. The CDR3 spans 19 residues. V lost 3 bases and J 0 bases, leaving 21 bases between the germline ends.

CDR3: CSVEGYSYGYTF. CDR3 in DNA: TGCAGCGTTGAAGGGTATAGCTATGGCTACACCTTC. The chain couples TRBV29-1 to TRBJ1-2; no firm D call. The germline CDR1 and CDR2 sequences are SQVTM and ANQGSEA. The CDR3 is 12 residues long. V gave up 1 base and J gave up 4 bases, with 7 bases separating them.

V gene TRBV5-6 combines with J gene TRBJ1-2; TRBD1 is a possible D gene (6 bases). From germline, CDR1 is SGHDT and CDR2 YYEEEE. Deletions cut 4 bases from V and 6 bases from J, with 13 bases between. The CDR3 runs to 13 residues. CDR3: CASSMTGVHGYTF. The CDR3 DNA sequence: TGTGCCAGCAGCATGACAGGTGTGCATGGCTACACCTTC.

This chain joins TRBV7-9 and TRBJ2-7; 8 bases fit TRBD1. Per the germline V gene, CDR1 is SEHNR and CDR2 is FQNEAQ (reference sequence). Losses at the gene ends were 7 bases for V and 2 bases for J; bases not matched to a gene: 10. The CDR3 totals 15 residues. For the CDR3, the DNA is TGTGCCAGCACTCATCCTCAGGGGGCGGCCTACGAGCAGTACTTC. Protein: CASTHPQGAAYEQYF.

The genes are TRBV9 and TRBJ2-1; 10 bases are shared with TRBD2. Germline values: CDR1 SGDLS, CDR2 YYNGEE. The CDR3 loop spans 22 amino acids. J lost 0 bases, V lost 4 bases, and 22 bases had no gene match. CDR3 region: CASSPSPPSGRIPISSYNEQFF. The CDR3 DNA is TGTGCCAGCAGCCCTTCCCCGCCTAGCGGGAGAATACCAATAAGCTCCTACAATGAGCAGTTCTTC.

This chain joins TRBV2 and TRBJ1-2; 12 nucleotides line up with TRBD1. Germline-derived CDR1 and CDR2 are SNHLY and FYNNEI. V trimming: 3 bases; J trimming: 8 bases; junction bases outside the gene matches: 7. The CDR3 totals 15 residues. The CDR3 spells CASSDLRDRGRGYTF. The CDR3 coding sequence is TGTGCCAGCAGTGACCTCCGGGACAGGGGGCGCGGCTACACCTTC.

J is TRBJ2-1 and V is TRBV4-3; 11 bases fit TRBD1. The CDR3 length is 16 residues. Germline V gives CDR1 LGHNA, CDR2 YSLEER. With 0 bases clipped from V and 4 bases from J, the junction kept 2 bases outside the gene matches. Here the CDR3 reads CASSQDRDRGYNEQFF. CDR3 coding DNA: TGCGCCAGCAGCCAAGACCGGGACAGGGGGTACAATGAGCAGTTCTTC.

This chain connects TRBV30 to TRBJ2-7; tentatively, D is TRBD1 (6 bases). V gave up 6 bases and J gave up 1 base, with 16 bases separating them. The V gene's germline CDR1 is GTSNPN and CDR2 SVGIG (reference sequence). The CDR3 is 14 amino acids. The DNA of the CDR3 is TGTGCCTGTTATCCTGCAGGGGAGTCCTACGAGCAGTACTTC. Residues: CACYPAGESYEQYF. The full variable domain, its missing parts supplied by reference TRBV30 and TRBJ2-7, is SQTIHQWPATLVQPVGSPLSLECTVEGTSNPNLYWYRQAAGRGLQLLFYSVGIGQISSEVPQNLSASRPQDRQFILSSKKLLLSDSGFYLCACYPAGESYEQYFGPGTRLTVT.

V is TRBV20-1 and J is TRBJ1-1; D might be TRBD1 (5 bases). This CDR3 comprises 11 residues. The germline gives CDR1 DFQATT, CDR2 SNEGSKA (reference sequence). Deletions cut 7 bases from V and 5 bases from J, with 11 bases between. In nucleotides, the CDR3 is TGCAGTGTTTCCGGACATACTGAAGCTTTCTTT. The encoded protein is CSVSGHTEAFF.

As regards this clone: Other DNA sequences from this sample encode an identical CDR3 as well. The CDR3 DNA reads as TGTGCCAGCAGTTTAGAGGGTTATAGCAATCAGCCCCAGCATTTT. It translates to CASSLEGYSNQPQHF. This rearrangement joins TRBV28 to TRBJ1-5, with D unclear. Germline V lookup: CDR1 MDHEN, CDR2 SYDVKM. This CDR3 has 15 residues. Trimming removed 2 bases at V and 0 bases at J, with 8 bases between.

V is TRBV19 and J is TRBJ1-5; tentative D call: TRBD1 (5 bases). The germline gives CDR1 LNHDA, CDR2 SQIVND (reference sequence). V gave up 0 bases and J gave up 8 bases, with 11 bases separating them. The CDR3 spans 14 residues. CDR3 protein: CASSIEGRLEPQHF. DNA of the CDR3: TGTGCCAGTAGTATAGAGGGGCGTTTGGAGCCCCAGCATTTT. The full variable domain, its missing parts supplied by reference TRBV19 and TRBJ1-5, is DGGITQSPKYLFRKEGQNVTLSCEQNLNHDAMYWYRQDPGQGLRLIYYSQIVNDFQKGDIAEGYSVSREKKESFPLTVTSAQKNPTAFYLCASSIEGRLEPQHFGDGTRLSIL.